This T cell receptor (beta chain) comes out of a study of blood T cell repertoires in COVID-19 (dated by TCRdb to the early 2020s). For the wider study: Samples from collaborators originated in the United States, Italy and Spain and spanned both the acute and convalescent phases of COVID-19. The material from the prospective study consisted of cDNA or gDNA derived from T cells, B-cell-depleted T cells, or PBMCs. Subjects who had been exposed to COVID-19, were actively infected with it, or had recovered from it provided the deeply sampled blood TCRbeta repertoires that made up the dataset. The repertoires were released in a freely available public database meant as a resource for research on the immune response to SARS-CoV-2. Samples came from the ongoing ImmuneRACE study (first 160 participants) plus 1,254 subjects from 6 global collaborators. A de-identified subject ID, COVID-19 status, age in years and sex were almost always included in the sample metadata. HLA class I and class II types, where available, came from metadata supplied by the sample provider rather than from assay-based typing.

General conclusions and limits of the study: Clinical and demographic metadata were provided uncurated, with the amount varying by source and participant.

TCRbeta CDR3 regions were amplified from genomic DNA by means of the immunoSEQ Assay, a bias-controlled multiplex PCR. Under the source paper's analysis protocol: The number of nucleated cells in each sample was estimated by amplification of reference gene primers within the assay. To quantify the absolute abundance of each unique TCRbeta CDR3 rearrangement, sequence reads were collapsed and filtered. Productive Simpson clonality was computed per sample as the square root of Simpson's diversity index over productive rearrangements. TCRdb provides this immuneACCESS table in a form limited to in-frame rearrangements. Some clones are lacking; in checked studies, under half of them reflect an unresolved V gene, and why the rest are absent is not known. V, J and clone size reflect that table, while D and trimming were determined from the DNA. The sample table contains about 180,000 clones; only one count was recorded for about 83% of them. The top ten clones comprise less than 2% of the sample.

CDR1 and CDR2, per the germline V gene, are SGHNT and YENEEA. Cut back by 5 bases and 6 bases, the V and J ends lie 17 bases apart. The CDR3, cysteine through phenylalanine, is 14 amino acids long. The entry retains the CDR3 DNA only, 42 bases that are in frame from base 1. Each collaborating institution followed its own protocols to collect whole blood in K2EDTA tubes. For TCRbeta analysis, collaborators shipped samples as frozen whole blood, isolated PBMCs, or DNA extracted from either of those sample types. This clone was seen a few times. No cognate antigen has been identified for it. No qualities accompany the bases; no much larger clone lies one base away.

The source material was peripheral blood. The sequence links TRBV11-3 to TRBJ2-7; possibly the D gene is TRBD2, per 7 matching bases. The TCR originated in a human donor in a cohort sampled during active COVID-19. CDR3 sequence: CASSPSGGAGEQYF. The base sequence is TGTGCCAGCAGCCCCAGTGGGGGGGCGGGCGAGCAGTACTTC.